The 29 T cell receptor beta chains below were found in one sample sequenced in a study of T cell responses to AZD1222 COVID-19 vaccine (TCRdb year 2021). In light of the paper, this sample's time point label describes: about 28 days (+/-7) after the second vaccine dose. Receptor amplification or capture employed the immunoSEQ multiplex PCR assay. Entries here come from immuneACCESS through TCRdb and include only in-frame sequences with V and J called. Some clones fail to appear in such tables; in the studies checked, an unresolved V gene covers under half of the shortfall, and the cause of the remainder is unknown. In this sample the table shows 150,000 to 200,000 clones, around 90% of which occur a single time. The top ten constitute 1.3% of the sample. Sample: peripheral blood, taken 28 days after the second AZD1222 dose. Source of these receptors: an adult who received the AZD1222 COVID-19 vaccine.

The chain carries TRBV6-5 and TRBJ2-3, with TRBD2 as a possible D gene (7 bases). V lost 6 bases to trimming and J lost 4 bases, with 17 bases between them. CDR1 and CDR2 from the germline V gene are MNHEY and SVGAGI. CDR3 length: 15 amino acids. The CDR3 coding sequence is TGTGCCAGCAGCCCACGGGGGGCCCCACCAGATACGCAGTATTTT. Translated, it gives CASSPRGAPPDTQYF.

J is TRBJ1-2 and V is TRBV5-1; D gene ambiguous. This CDR3 comprises 12 residues. Germline CDR1 is SGHRS and CDR2 is YFSETQ. With 5 bases removed from V and 2 bases from J, the gap between germline ends came to 7 bases. Here the CDR3 DNA reads TGCGCCAGCAGATCGGGGAACTATGGCTACACCTTC. Protein sequence: CASRSGNYGYTF.

This chain joins TRBV6-6 and TRBJ2-7, with a possible D match to TRBD2 (7 bases). Trimming removed 4 bases from V and 5 bases from J, with 18 bases in between. The CDR3 has 15 amino acids. In germline, CDR1 is MNHNY, CDR2 SVGAGI (reference sequence). This CDR3 is CASSWRGGGPDEQYF. CDR3 bases: TGTGCCAGCAGTTGGCGGGGAGGGGGGCCAGACGAGCAGTACTTC.

The chain links TRBV10-1 to TRBJ1-1; D remains unclear. The germline V gene has CDR1 WNHNN and CDR2 SYGVQD (reference sequence). The CDR3 is 13 residues long. The V end lost 6 bases, the J end lost 2 bases, and 10 bases lay between the germline ends. Here the CDR3 DNA reads TGCGCCAGCAGCTCAGCTCGCAACACTGAAGCTTTCTTT. Amino acids: CASSSARNTEAFF.

The V call is TRBV6-1, the J call TRBJ1-2; D unresolved. CDR1 is MNHNS and CDR2 is SASEGT in the germline V gene. The CDR3 is 12 amino acids. V lost 7 bases and J lost 3, with 9 bases in between. The CDR3 sequence: CASKGSDYGYTF. The DNA of the CDR3 is TGTGCCAGCAAGGGTTCGGACTATGGCTACACCTTC.

CDR3: CASTPGDTNTGELFF. The CDR3 nucleotides read TGTGCCAGCACCCCGGGGGACACAAACACCGGGGAGCTGTTTTTT. This chain links TRBV6-6 with TRBJ2-2; D might be TRBD1 or TRBD2, each matching 6 bases. This CDR3 spans 15 amino acids. The germline CDR1 and CDR2 sequences are MNHNY and SVGAGI (reference sequence). Deletions cut 7 bases from V and 2 bases from J, with 14 bases between.

The chain has TRBV28 and TRBJ1-2; 9 bases match TRBD1. Trimming at V came to 5 bases and at J to 8 bases, leaving 12 bases not matched to a gene. The CDR3 is 15 residues long. CDR1 MDHEN and CDR2 SYDVKM come from the germline V gene. DNA of the CDR3: TGTGCCAGCAGTCCCTATACAGGGGGCGGCTTCGGCTACACCTTC. Translated: CASSPYTGGGFGYTF.

This clone was detected once. J is TRBJ2-7 and V is TRBV5-5; possibly TRBD1 or TRBD2 for D (5 bases each). The ends were cut back, 0 bases at V and 3 bases at J, with 13 bases in the middle. CDR1 and CDR2 (germline): SGHKS, YYEKEE (reference sequence). This CDR3 comprises 15 residues. For the CDR3, the DNA is TGTGCCAGCAGCTTGGCCGCCGGGACCGTCTACGAGCAGTACTTC. This encodes CASSLAAGTVYEQYF.

This chain uses TRBV4-1 with TRBJ1-1; 7 bases agree with TRBD1. The CDR3 extends over 18 amino acids. Germline CDR1 reads MGHRA; CDR2 reads YSYEKL. The V and J ends lost 1 base and 0 bases, in that order; junction bases with no gene match: 11. CDR3 bases: TGCGCCAGCAGCCAAGGGATAATTAGACAGGGACTGAACACTGAAGCTTTCTTT. Translated, it gives CASSQGIIRQGLNTEAFF.

The gene calls are TRBV2 and TRBJ2-5, with TRBD2 matching over 10 bases. Looked up from germline, CDR1 is SNHLY and CDR2 is FYNNEI. The CDR3 has 16 amino acids. The V and J ends lost 5 bases and 5 bases, in that order; junction bases with no gene match: 11. The CDR3 region is CASSQGLAGVRETQYF. CDR3 nucleotide sequence: TGTGCCAGCAGTCAGGGGCTAGCGGGAGTGAGGGAGACCCAGTACTTC.

V is TRBV30 and J is TRBJ2-1; 8 bases line up with TRBD2. This CDR3 has 14 amino acids. CDR1 is GTSNPN and CDR2 is SVGIG in the germline V gene (reference sequence). With V trimmed by 2 bases and J by 8 bases, 8 bases remained unmatched. The CDR3 loop is CAWSLLAGGDEQFF. CDR3 sequence (DNA): TGTGCCTGGAGTTTGCTAGCGGGTGGAGATGAGCAGTTCTTC.

CDR3: CASSLTTGDMNTEAFF. As DNA, the CDR3 is TGCGCCAGCAGCTTGACAACAGGTGACATGAACACTGAAGCTTTCTTT. This chain links TRBV5-1 with TRBJ1-1; TRBD1 is a possible D gene (5 bases). V shed 1 base and J shed 0 bases, with 13 bases lying between them. The CDR3 is 16 amino acids. Germline CDR1 and CDR2: SGHRS and YFSETQ.

The chain recombines TRBV6-5 with TRBJ1-1; a possible D gene is TRBD1 (5 bases). The length of the CDR3 is 11 residues. The V and J ends lost 8 bases and 8 bases respectively, with 12 bases between them. Looked up from germline, CDR1 is MNHEY and CDR2 is SVGAGI. Here the CDR3 DNA reads TGTGCCAGCGCAGAGGGACTCGAAGCTTTCTTT. The encoded protein is CASAEGLEAFF.

CDR3 bases: TGTGCCAGCGGCTTCGAGGGGGGGCCGTACACCGGGGAGCTGTTTTTT. This sequence encodes CASGFEGGPYTGELFF. V gene TRBV27 combines with J gene TRBJ2-2, with a possible D match to TRBD2 (7 bases). Trimming pared 8 bases from V and 3 bases from J, leaving 19 bases between. Germline V lookup: CDR1 MNHEY, CDR2 SMNVEV (reference sequence). This CDR3 is built from 16 residues.

The chain has TRBV30 and TRBJ1-5; D is undetermined. This CDR3 region has 13 residues. CDR1 GTSNPN and CDR2 SVGIG come from the germline V gene (reference sequence). The V end was cut by 3 bases, the J end by 4 bases, with 10 bases between. CDR3 nucleotide sequence: TGTGCCTGGAGCGGACTGCCGAATCAGCCCCAGCATTTT. Its translation: CAWSGLPNQPQHF.

CDR3 loop: CASSQEGRGYNEQFF. CDR3 nucleotide sequence: TGCGCCAGCAGCCAAGAGGGGAGGGGGTACAATGAGCAGTTCTTC. This chain connects TRBV4-3 to TRBJ2-1; D may be TRBD2 (7 bases). The ends were cut back, 0 bases at V and 4 bases at J, with 10 bases in the middle. The CDR3 spans 15 residues. Germline V lookup: CDR1 LGHNA, CDR2 YSLEER.

V usage is TRBV28 and J usage is TRBJ2-3; 10 nucleotides agree with TRBD2. CDR3 length: 17 residues. With 0 bases clipped from V and 4 bases from J, the junction kept 7 bases outside the gene matches. Germline V CDR1 and CDR2: MDHEN, SYDVKM. CDR3 sequence (DNA): TGTGCCAGCAGTTTATGGGCTAGCGGGAGTCAGTCAGATACGCAGTATTTT. As protein: CASSLWASGSQSDTQYF.

V is TRBV18 and J is TRBJ1-6; D unresolved. This CDR3 comprises 13 residues. Germline assignment: CDR1 KGHSH and CDR2 LQKENI. The V gene lost 3 bases and the J gene lost 7 bases, with 7 bases spanning the gap. The CDR3 DNA sequence: TGTGCCAGCTCACCTCTGGGAAATTCACCCCTCCACTTT. It yields the protein CASSPLGNSPLHF.

The rearrangement joins TRBV27 to TRBJ2-1; D gene unclear. The germline gives CDR1 MNHEY, CDR2 SMNVEV (reference sequence). This CDR3 contains 16 residues. V was pared by 0 bases and J by 0 bases, with 9 bases between. CDR3 in DNA: TGTGCCAGCAGTTTATCCCGGGCAGTCTCCTACAATGAGCAGTTCTTC. Its translation is CASSLSRAVSYNEQFF.

The rearrangement links TRBV5-1 to TRBJ1-2; D is perhaps TRBD1 (5 bases). V gave up 4 bases and J gave up 6 bases, with 19 bases separating them. Germline CDR1 SGHRS, CDR2 YFSETQ. There are 15 residues in the CDR3. The CDR3 sequence is CASSLSGPGGDGYTF. The CDR3 coding sequence is TGCGCCAGCAGCCTGTCAGGGCCAGGTGGGGATGGCTACACCTTC.

The CDR3 protein is CASSSTGGLLYSPLHF. The CDR3 nucleotides read TGTGCCAGCAGCTCGACAGGGGGCCTCCTCTATTCACCCCTCCACTTT. The chain links TRBV7-9 to TRBJ1-6; 10 bases agree with TRBD1. The CDR3 is made up of 16 amino acids. V was pared by 4 bases and J by 8 bases, with 8 bases of the junction left unmatched. The V gene's germline CDR1 is SEHNR and CDR2 FQNEAQ (reference sequence). The complete variable domain, with remaining parts taken from reference TRBV7-9 and TRBJ1-6, reads DTGVSQNPRHKITKRGQNVTFRCDPISEHNRLYWYRQTLGQGPEFLTYFQNEAQLEKSRLLSDRFSAERPKGSFSTLEIQRTEQGDSAMYLCASSSTGGLLYSPLHFGNGTRLTVT.

This rearrangement joins TRBV7-3 to TRBJ2-1; 11 bases match TRBD2. The CDR3 length is 17 residues. The trim removed 1 base at V and 4 bases at J, leaving 6 bases unmatched. Germline V lookup: CDR1 SGHTA, CDR2 FQGTGA. This CDR3 is CASSLIPTSGRYNEQFF. The CDR3 coding sequence is TGTGCCAGCAGCTTAATCCCCACTAGCGGGAGATACAATGAGCAGTTCTTC.

This clone showed up just a few times. The chain carries TRBV4-2 and TRBJ1-2; no definite D call. CDR1 is LGHNA, CDR2 YNFKEQ, per germline. This CDR3 is built from 15 residues. V shed 4 bases and J shed 6 bases, with 18 bases lying between them. Here the CDR3 reads CASSLHVGLGDGYTF. The CDR3 DNA follows: TGTGCCAGCAGCCTCCATGTAGGGCTCGGGGATGGCTACACCTTC.

The count of this clone is one. V gene TRBV12-3 or TRBV12-4 combines with J gene TRBJ1-2; D perhaps matches TRBD1 (5 bases). This CDR3 region has 13 residues. The V gene lost 5 bases and the J gene lost 7 bases, with 14 bases spanning the gap. Here the CDR3 reads CASSTTPGGGYTF. For the CDR3, the DNA is TGTGCCAGCAGTACGACCCCCGGGGGTGGCTACACCTTC.

The V gene is TRBV7-9, the J gene TRBJ2-4, with D tentatively TRBD1 or TRBD2 (5 bases each). Germline loops: CDR1 SEHNR, CDR2 FQNEAQ (reference sequence). The CDR3 covers 16 residues. Trimming took off 5 bases at V and 7 bases at J, with 21 bases between the two ends. The CDR3 DNA reads as TGTGCCAGCAGCCCCCTGGGTCGGACTGGGACGAACATTCAGTACTTC. Its translation: CASSPLGRTGTNIQYF.

The chain links TRBV4-1 to TRBJ2-7; 11 nucleotides match TRBD1. This CDR3 is 16 amino acids long. Unmatched junction bases numbered 5, after V lost 0 bases and J lost 4 bases. Germline CDR1 MGHRA, CDR2 YSYEKL. Here the CDR3 DNA reads TGCGCCAGCAGCCAAGAGGGGACAGGGGGTGGGTACGAGCAGTACTTC. It specifies CASSQEGTGGGYEQYF.

This chain links TRBV11-2 with TRBJ1-1; D is ambiguous. The V gene's germline CDR1 is SGHAT and CDR2 FQNNGV. With 2 bases removed from V and 1 base from J, the gap between germline ends came to 8 bases. The CDR3 contains 14 residues. For the CDR3, the DNA is TGTGCCAGCAGCTTACGGGCAGGGAACACTGAAGCTTTCTTT. Protein: CASSLRAGNTEAFF.

The chain joins TRBV7-9 to TRBJ2-7, with TRBD1 identical over 9 bases. The CDR3 totals 16 residues. With V trimmed by 3 bases and J by 7 bases, 13 bases remained unmatched. Germline loops: CDR1 SEHNR, CDR2 FQNEAQ (reference sequence). The CDR3 nucleotides are TGTGCCAGCAGCTTTTCCGGGACAGGGCCGTACGGGGAGCAGTACTTC. Translated, it gives CASSFSGTGPYGEQYF.

V and J are TRBV5-1 and TRBJ1-1, with TRBD1 as a possible D gene (5 bases). CDR3 length: 13 amino acids. Trimming took 5 bases from V and 6 from J, leaving 14 bases between them. Germline CDR1 and CDR2: SGHRS and YFSETQ. CDR3 coding DNA: TGCGCCAGCAGGCGGGGCGCTGGGGCTGAAGCTTTCTTT. This codes for CASRRGAGAEAFF.